The source of this T cell receptor beta chain is a study of metastatic and nonmetastatic thyroid tumors. General study results and limits: Within blood and tumor, benign nodules reportedly had significantly lower TCR beta diversity than malignant thyroid tumors did.

Each patient came to thyroid surgery without any prior treatment (of any kind). Remarks on this clone: Its antigen is undetermined.

V lost 5 bases, J lost 10 bases, and 23 bases lay in between. The CDR3 runs to 16 residues. In germline, CDR1 is SGHTA, CDR2 FQGTGA. Original data processing: Built for papillary thyroid cancer, a distant-metastasis classifier drew on CDR3 differences across clinicopathological groups. TCRdb reprocessed the PCR reads using MiXCR. The V and J calls here are based on TCRdb, not the publication. The data contain about 52,000 clones, roughly 18% of them singletons. Sequenced material: blood. This clonotype was obtained from a female donor with papillary thyroid cancer or a benign thyroid nodule (not recorded which). Some clones in this sample may be carry-over from other donors' samples. The chain recombines TRBV7-3 with TRBJ2-2, with D perhaps matching TRBD2 (5 bases). The CDR3 sequence is CASSIGGVRAHVELFF. For the CDR3, the DNA is TGTGCCAGCAGCATTGGCGGCGTGAGGGCCCACGTGGAGCTGTTTTTT.